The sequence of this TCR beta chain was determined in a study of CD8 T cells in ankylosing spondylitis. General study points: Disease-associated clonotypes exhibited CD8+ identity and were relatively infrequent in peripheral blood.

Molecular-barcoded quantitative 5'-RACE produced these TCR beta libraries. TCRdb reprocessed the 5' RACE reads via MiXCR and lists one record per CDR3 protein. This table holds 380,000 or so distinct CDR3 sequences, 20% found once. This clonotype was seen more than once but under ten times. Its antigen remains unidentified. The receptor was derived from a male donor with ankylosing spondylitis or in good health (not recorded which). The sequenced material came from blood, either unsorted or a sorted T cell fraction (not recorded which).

The CDR3 spells CASSDTESPYEQYF. CDR3 nucleotides: TGTGCCAGCAGTGATACCGAGTCCCCCTACGAGCAGTACTTC. The genes are TRBV9 and TRBJ2-7; D remains unclear. Germline-derived CDR1 and CDR2 are SGDLS and YYNGEE. This CDR3 region has 14 residues. V was clipped by 5 bases and J by 2 bases, with 14 bases between them.